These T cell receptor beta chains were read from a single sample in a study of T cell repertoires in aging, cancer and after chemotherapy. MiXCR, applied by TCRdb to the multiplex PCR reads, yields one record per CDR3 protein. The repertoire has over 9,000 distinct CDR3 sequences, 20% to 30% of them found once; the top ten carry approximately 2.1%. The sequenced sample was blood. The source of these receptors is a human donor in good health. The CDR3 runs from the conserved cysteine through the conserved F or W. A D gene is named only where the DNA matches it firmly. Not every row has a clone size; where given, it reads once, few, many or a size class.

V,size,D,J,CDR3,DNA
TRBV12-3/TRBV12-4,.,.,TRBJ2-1,CASSQLGRDGEQFF,TGTGCCAGCAGCCAATTGGGCAGGGACGGTGAGCAGTTCTTC
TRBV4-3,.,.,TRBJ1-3,CASSQDPSGTGNTIYF,TGTGCCAGCAGCCAAGATCCCTCAGGGACCGGAAACACCATATATTTT
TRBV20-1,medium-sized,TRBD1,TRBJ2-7,CSARRGQGAHEQYF,TGCAGTGCTAGACGAGGACAGGGGGCCCACGAGCAGTACTTC
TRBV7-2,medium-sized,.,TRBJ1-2,CASSRTGDGYTF,TGTGCCAGCAGCCGAACGGGTGATGGCTACACCTTC
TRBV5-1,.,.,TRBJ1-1,CASSRDDTEAFF,TGCGCCAGCAGCCGGGACGACACTGAAGCTTTCTTT
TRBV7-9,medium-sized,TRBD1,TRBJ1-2,CASTTTGGNYGYTF,TGTGCCAGCACCACGACAGGGGGCAACTATGGCTACACCTTC
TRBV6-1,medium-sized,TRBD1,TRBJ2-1,CASSVTPGQGVNEQFF,TGTGCCAGCAGTGTTACGCCGGGACAGGGGGTGAATGAGCAGTTCTTC
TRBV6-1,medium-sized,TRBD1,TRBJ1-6,CASSRQGSNSPLHF,TGTGCCAGCAGTCGACAGGGGTCGAATTCACCCCTCCACTTT
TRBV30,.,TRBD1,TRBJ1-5,CAWSDYRGSNQPQHF,TGTGCCTGGAGTGATTACAGGGGTAGCAATCAGCCCCAGCATTTT
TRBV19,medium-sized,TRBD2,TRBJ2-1,CASSPRTSGVHEQFF,TGTGCCAGTAGTCCTAGGACTAGCGGGGTCCATGAGCAGTTCTTC
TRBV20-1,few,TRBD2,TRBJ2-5,CSAGTGLAGSMGQETQYF,TGCAGTGCTGGGACTGGACTAGCGGGGTCCATGGGGCAAGAGACCCAGTACTTC
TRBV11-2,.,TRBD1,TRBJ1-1,CASSLRQGYTEAFF,TGTGCCAGCAGCCTAAGACAGGGGTACACTGAAGCTTTCTTT
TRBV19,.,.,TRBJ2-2,CASRKRVGQDTGELFF,TGTGCCAGTAGGAAGAGAGTGGGACAAGACACCGGGGAGCTGTTTTTT
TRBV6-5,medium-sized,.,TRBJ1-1,CASSDVIGNTEAFF,TGTGCCAGCAGTGATGTCATAGGGAACACTGAAGCTTTCTTT
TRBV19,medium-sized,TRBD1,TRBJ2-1,CASSTRGPTSAGQFF,TGTGCCAGTAGTACCAGGGGGCCCACTTCTGCAGGTCAGTTCTTC
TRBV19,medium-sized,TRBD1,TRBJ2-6,CASSPRGTGVHSGANVLTF,TGTGCCAGTAGTCCCCGGGGTACAGGGGTCCACTCTGGGGCCAACGTCCTGACTTTC
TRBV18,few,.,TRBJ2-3,CASSPPIGLGLDTQYF,TGTGCCAGCTCACCACCGATCGGGCTGGGACTAGATACGCAGTATTTT
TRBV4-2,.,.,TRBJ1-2,CASSQEDRRWAYTF,TGTGCCAGCAGCCAAGAAGACAGGCGCTGGGCCTACACCTTC
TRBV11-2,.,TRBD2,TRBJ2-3,CASSPRGSGGDTQYF,TGTGCCAGCAGCCCCCGGGGTAGCGGGGGAGATACGCAGTATTTT
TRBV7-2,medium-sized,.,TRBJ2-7,CASSLRGEASLEQYF,TGTGCCAGCAGCTTACGCGGGGAAGCTTCTCTCGAGCAGTACTTC
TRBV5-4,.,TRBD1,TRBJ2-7,CASSFAGGANLKEQYF,TGTGCCAGCAGCTTTGCAGGGGGCGCGAATCTAAAAGAGCAGTACTTC
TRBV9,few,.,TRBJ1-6,CASKAEGGNSPLHF,TGTGCCAGCAAGGCGGAGGGAGGGAATTCACCCCTCCACTTT
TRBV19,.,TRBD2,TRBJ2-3,CASSRLGGGLTDTQYF,TGTGCCAGTAGTCGACTGGGGGGGGGTTTGACAGATACGCAGTATTTT
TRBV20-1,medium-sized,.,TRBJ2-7,CSARDRWVSDEQYF,TGCAGTGCTAGAGATAGGTGGGTTAGCGACGAGCAGTACTTC
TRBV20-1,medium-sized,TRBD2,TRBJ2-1,CSAARGDTSYNEQFF,TGCAGTGCTGCGCGGGGGGACACTTCCTACAATGAGCAGTTCTTC
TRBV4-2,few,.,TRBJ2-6,CASSALRDGYSGANVLTF,TGTGCCAGCAGCGCCCTACGGGACGGCTACTCTGGGGCCAACGTCCTGACTTTC
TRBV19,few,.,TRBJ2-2,CASSRPQGTTGELFF,TGTGCCAGTAGCCGCCCACAGGGTACCACCGGGGAGCTGTTTTTT
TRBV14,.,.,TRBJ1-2,CASSRVRVPYGYTF,TGTGCCAGCAGCCGAGTTAGGGTCCCCTATGGCTACACCTTC
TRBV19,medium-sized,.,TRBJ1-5,CASSSSPSNQPQHF,TGTGCCAGTAGTTCCAGTCCTAGCAATCAGCCCCAGCATTTT
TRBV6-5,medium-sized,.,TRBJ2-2,CASSYSHYVNTGELFF,TGTGCCAGCAGTTACAGCCATTATGTGAACACCGGGGAGCTGTTTTTT
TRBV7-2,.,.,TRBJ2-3,CTSSQGWMNTQYF,TGTACCAGCAGCCAAGGGTGGATGAATACGCAGTATTTT
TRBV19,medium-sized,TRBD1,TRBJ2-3,CASSRQGNTDTQYF,TGTGCCAGTAGCCGACAGGGGAACACAGATACGCAGTATTTT
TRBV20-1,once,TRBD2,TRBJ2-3,CSANPPGLTYSTDTQYF,TGCAGTGCGAACCCGCCGGGACTAACCTATAGCACAGATACGCAGTATTTT